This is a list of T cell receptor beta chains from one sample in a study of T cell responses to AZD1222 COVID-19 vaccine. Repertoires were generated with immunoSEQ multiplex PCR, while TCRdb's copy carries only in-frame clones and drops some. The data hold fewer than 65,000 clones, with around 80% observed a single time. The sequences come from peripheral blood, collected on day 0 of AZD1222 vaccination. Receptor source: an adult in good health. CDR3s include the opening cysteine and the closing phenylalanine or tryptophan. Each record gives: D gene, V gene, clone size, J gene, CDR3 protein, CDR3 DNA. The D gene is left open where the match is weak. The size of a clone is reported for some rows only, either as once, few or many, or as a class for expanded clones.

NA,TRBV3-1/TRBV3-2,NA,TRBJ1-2,CASSQGQAVAYGYTF,TGTGCCAGCAGCCAAGGACAGGCCGTAGCCTATGGCTACACCTTC
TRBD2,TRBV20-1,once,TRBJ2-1,CSASGLAGEFF,TGCAGTGCTTCGGGACTAGCGGGAGAGTTCTTC
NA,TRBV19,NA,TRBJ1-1,CASSIGWPNEAFF,TGTGCCAGTAGTATAGGGTGGCCGAATGAAGCTTTCTTT
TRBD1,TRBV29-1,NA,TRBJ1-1,CSVDRGENTEAFF,TGCAGCGTGGACAGGGGGGAGAACACTGAAGCTTTCTTT
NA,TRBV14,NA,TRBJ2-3,CASNRALNTDTQYF,TGTGCCAGCAACCGGGCCCTTAACACAGATACGCAGTATTTT
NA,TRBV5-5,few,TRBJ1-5,CASSLGGYNQPQHF,TGTGCCAGCAGCTTGGGGGGATACAATCAGCCCCAGCATTTT
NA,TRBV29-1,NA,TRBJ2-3,CSVGKREAGTDTQYF,TGCAGCGTTGGGAAGAGGGAAGCCGGCACAGATACGCAGTATTTT
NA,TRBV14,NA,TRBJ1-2,CASSQDRRGWYGYTF,TGTGCCAGCAGCCAAGATCGCCGGGGTTGGTATGGCTACACCTTC
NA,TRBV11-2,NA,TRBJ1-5,CASSLVGGQPQHF,TGTGCCAGCAGCTTAGTAGGAGGTCAGCCCCAGCATTTT
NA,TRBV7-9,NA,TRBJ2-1,CASSPVVGSYNEQFF,TGTGCCAGCAGCCCCGTGGTGGGCTCCTACAATGAGCAGTTCTTC
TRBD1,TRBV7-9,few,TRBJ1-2,CASSLAGQGTDYTF,TGTGCCAGCAGCTTAGCGGGACAGGGGACTGACTACACCTTC
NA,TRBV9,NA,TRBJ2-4,CASSGWGAKNIQYF,TGTGCCAGCAGCGGCTGGGGGGCCAAAAACATTCAGTACTTC
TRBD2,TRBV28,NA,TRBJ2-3,CASSFAAGGTDTQYF,TGTGCCAGCAGCTTTGCGGCGGGAGGCACAGATACGCAGTATTTT
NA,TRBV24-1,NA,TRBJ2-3,CATSLGESYTDTQYF,TGTGCCACCAGCCTAGGGGAAAGTTACACAGATACGCAGTATTTT
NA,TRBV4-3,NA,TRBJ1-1,CASSQDSEGDTEAFF,TGCGCCAGCAGCCAAGATTCGGAGGGGGACACTGAAGCTTTCTTT
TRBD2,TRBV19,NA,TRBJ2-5,CASSRGTSVETQYF,TGTGCCAGTAGTCGAGGGACTAGCGTAGAGACCCAGTACTTC
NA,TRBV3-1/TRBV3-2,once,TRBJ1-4,CASSQDSGRKLFF,TGTGCCAGCAGCCAAGATTCGGGGAGAAAACTGTTTTTT
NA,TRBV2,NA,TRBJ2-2,CASSEGAATGELFF,TGTGCCAGCAGTGAAGGTGCGGCAACCGGGGAGCTGTTTTTT
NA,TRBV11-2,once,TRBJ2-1,CASTSLATSYNEQFF,TGTGCCAGCACCTCCTTAGCGACCTCCTACAATGAGCAGTTCTTC
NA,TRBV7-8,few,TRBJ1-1,CASSLGEGVTEAFF,TGTGCCAGCAGCTTAGGTGAAGGGGTCACTGAAGCTTTCTTT
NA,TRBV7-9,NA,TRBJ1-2,CASSLPTEPYGYTF,TGTGCCAGCAGCTTACCGACAGAGCCCTATGGCTACACCTTC
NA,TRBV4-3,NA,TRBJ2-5,CAPALGPRVPQETQYF,TGCGCCCCCGCCTTGGGTCCGAGGGTCCCTCAAGAGACCCAGTACTTC
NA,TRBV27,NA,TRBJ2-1,CASSLDPDNEQFF,TGTGCCAGCAGCCTGGACCCCGACAATGAGCAGTTCTTC
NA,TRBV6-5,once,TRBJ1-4,CASSYSNVRLEKLFF,TGTGCCAGCAGTTACTCGAATGTACGATTAGAAAAACTGTTTTTT
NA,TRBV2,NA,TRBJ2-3,CASTVGIGTWGDTQYF,TGTGCCAGCACAGTGGGAATTGGGACCTGGGGGGATACGCAGTATTTT
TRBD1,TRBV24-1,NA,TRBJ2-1,CATSDFGDRGVDEQFF,TGTGCCACCAGTGATTTCGGGGACAGAGGGGTCGATGAGCAGTTCTTC
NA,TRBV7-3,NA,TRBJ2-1,CASSLTMNLEQFF,TGTGCCAGCAGCTTAACCATGAACCTTGAGCAGTTCTTC
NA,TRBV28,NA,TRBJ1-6,CASSYGQPGGNSPLHF,TGTGCCAGCAGCTACGGACAGCCCGGGGGTAATTCACCCCTCCACTTT
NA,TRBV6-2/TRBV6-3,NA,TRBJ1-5,CASSYSGGSQNQPQHF,TGTGCCAGCAGTTACTCGGGAGGGTCCCAAAATCAGCCCCAGCATTTT
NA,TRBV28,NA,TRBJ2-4,CASSFTGRGNIQYF,TGTGCCAGCAGTTTCACAGGGCGCGGGAACATTCAGTACTTC
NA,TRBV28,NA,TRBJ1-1,CASSAPANTEAFF,TGTGCCAGCAGTGCCCCGGCGAACACTGAAGCTTTCTTT
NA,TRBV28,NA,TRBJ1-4,CASSFADNEKLFF,TGTGCCAGCAGTTTTGCCGATAATGAAAAACTGTTTTTT
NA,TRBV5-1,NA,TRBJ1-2,CASSLGQLNGYTF,TGCGCCAGCAGCTTGGGGCAGCTGAACGGCTACACCTTC
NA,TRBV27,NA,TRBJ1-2,CASSLGQGLYHTF,TGTGCCAGCAGTTTAGGGCAGGGCCTCTATCACACCTTC
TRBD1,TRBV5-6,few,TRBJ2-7,CASSFGQGRYEQYF,TGTGCCAGCAGCTTTGGACAGGGAAGGTACGAGCAGTACTTC
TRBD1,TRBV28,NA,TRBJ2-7,CASSKTGGSYEQYF,TGTGCCAGCAGCAAAACAGGGGGCTCCTACGAGCAGTACTTC
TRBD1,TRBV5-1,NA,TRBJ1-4,CASSLMGQTNEKLFF,TGCGCCAGCAGCTTAATGGGACAGACTAATGAAAAACTGTTTTTT
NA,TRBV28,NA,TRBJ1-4,CASSPGGWDATNEKLFF,TGTGCCAGCAGTCCCGGGGGGTGGGATGCAACTAATGAAAAACTGTTTTTT
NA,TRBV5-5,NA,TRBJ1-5,CASSGREDQPQHF,TGTGCCAGCAGCGGCCGGGAAGATCAGCCCCAGCATTTT
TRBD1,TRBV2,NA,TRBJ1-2,CASSVGTGAYGYTF,TGTGCCAGCAGTGTGGGGACAGGGGCCTATGGCTACACCTTC
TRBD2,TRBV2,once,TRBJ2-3,CASRDTGLASDTQYF,TGTGCCAGCAGAGATACCGGACTAGCCTCAGATACGCAGTATTTT
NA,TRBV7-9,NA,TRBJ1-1,CASSLTEGAEAFF,TGTGCCAGCAGCCTCACAGAAGGGGCTGAAGCTTTCTTT
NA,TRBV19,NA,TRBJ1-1,CASSIRTGQMNTEAFF,TGTGCCAGTAGTATACGGACCGGGCAGATGAATACTGAAGCTTTCTTT
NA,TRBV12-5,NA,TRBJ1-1,CASGRQIEAFF,TGTGCTAGTGGAAGACAGATTGAAGCTTTCTTT
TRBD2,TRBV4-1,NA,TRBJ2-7,CASSQISGRNEQYF,TGCGCCAGCAGCCAAATAAGCGGGAGAAACGAGCAGTACTTC
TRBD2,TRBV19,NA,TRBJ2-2,CASSYRLAGVFTGELFF,TGTGCCAGTAGTTACCGACTAGCGGGAGTATTCACCGGGGAGCTGTTTTTT
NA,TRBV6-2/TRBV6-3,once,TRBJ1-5,CASSWGRNSNQPQHF,TGTGCCAGCAGTTGGGGCAGAAATAGCAATCAGCCCCAGCATTTT
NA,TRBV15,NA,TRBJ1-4,CATSPRRGDGHEKLFF,TGTGCCACCAGCCCAAGAAGAGGGGATGGGCATGAAAAACTGTTTTTT
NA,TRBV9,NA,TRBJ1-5,CASSSQGAGNQPQHF,TGTGCCAGCAGCTCTCAAGGGGCGGGCAATCAGCCCCAGCATTTT
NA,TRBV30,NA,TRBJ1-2,CAWSYPQGWEWGYTF,TGTGCCTGGAGCTATCCGCAGGGGTGGGAATGGGGCTACACCTTC
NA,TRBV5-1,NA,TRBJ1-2,CASSLDRYYGYTF,TGCGCCAGCAGCTTGGACAGGTACTATGGCTACACCTTC
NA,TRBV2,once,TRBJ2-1,CASMPGLGYNEQFF,TGTGCCAGCATGCCGGGACTCGGCTACAATGAGCAGTTCTTC
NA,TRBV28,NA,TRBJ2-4,CASSLGTLAKNIQYF,TGTGCCAGCAGTCTGGGGACTTTAGCCAAAAACATTCAGTACTTC
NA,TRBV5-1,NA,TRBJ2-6,CASSPTGHSGANVLTF,TGCGCCAGCAGCCCCACAGGGCACTCTGGGGCCAACGTCCTGACTTTC